This TCR beta chain was identified in a study of T-cell memory formation after mild COVID-19 (dated by TCRdb to about 2021). About the study as a whole: TCR sequence clusters from the two donors were found to be largely donor specific. In two donors, T-cell clones that expanded and contracted after mild COVID-19 were tracked by sequencing TCRalpha and TCRbeta repertoires over time. Two young, previously healthy adult volunteers, one female and one male, were included in the cohort. General findings and caveats noted by the study authors: Only a couple of mild cases were covered by the study, and larger cohorts that include severe cases with pre-infection samples were considered necessary. Some responding clones were detected in pre-infection memory, which suggested that pre-existing cross-reactive memory T cells had joined the SARS-CoV-2 response. Contracting CD4+ clones turned up mainly in the CM and EM memory subsets, whereas EMRA was where CD8+ clones were enriched. Clones contracting from day 15 to 85 had balanced CD4/CD8 phenotypes, while a second wave expanding from day 15 to 37 was biased towards CD4+. The second-wave clones that peaked on day 37 were not confirmed to be SARS-CoV-2 specific.

Concerning this clonotype itself: Its antigen target is currently unknown. No quality values exist for individual bases; no much larger clone is one base distant.

The data were produced on an Illumina NovaSeq 6000. cDNA libraries for TCRalpha and TCRbeta were prepared by 5'RACE using constant-segment primers, with sample barcodes and unique molecular identifiers added. RNA was extracted from every sample with Trizol reagent. Amplification of the libraries took two PCR steps, and the second step added a second sample barcode plus Illumina TruSeq adapters. The libraries were sequenced on an Illumina NovaSeq using 2 x 150 bp paired-end reads. Per the source publication's procedure: Reads were demultiplexed and collapsed into UMI-guided consensus sequences with migec v1.2.7. With mixcr v2.1.11, UMI consensuses were aligned to TRA and TRB V and J templates and assembled into clonotypes. Expanded or contracted clonotypes were those called significant by both edgeR and NoisET, with noise models trained on biological replicates. For edgeR calls, the thresholds were a false discovery rate-adjusted p below 0.01 and a log2 fold-change of 1. As an exploratory analysis of dynamics, max-normalized trajectories of the 1000 most abundant clonotypes were examined by PCA with hierarchical clustering. Separately sequenced CD4+ and CD8+ repertoires were used to assign a CD4 or CD8 phenotype to each responding clone. TCRdb trimmed public reads at Q25 via fastp, called clones via MiXCR and kept in-frame beta chains. Rows are combined by CDR3 protein, so each entry shows the most common genes and DNA. The V and J calls shown here were made by TCRdb, not taken from the authors' results. The sample table lists about half a million distinct CDR3 sequences, approximately 18% of them with a count of one. Together, the top ten hold around an eighth of the sample.

Ficoll-Paque density gradient centrifugation was the method used to isolate PBMCs. Reading the germline V gene gives CDR1 SGDLS and CDR2 YYNGEE. The CDR3 starts with the cysteine, ends with the phenylalanine, and has 13 residues. The kept DNA is CDR3 alone, 39 bases in frame from the first base. V was cut back by 0 bases and J by 5 bases, leaving a gap of 9 bases between them. The source material was PBMCs or a T cell subset sorted from them (not recorded which). The clonotype comes from an adult woman who had mild COVID-19 (a few samples of this study predate the infection). The sample titles of this study are shuffled in the database, so cell type and time point are left out; the donor was told from shared clones. Recombination linked TRBV9 to TRBJ2-7, with an unclear D gene assignment. The encoded CDR3 is CASSVAPTDEQYF. In nucleotides, the sequence is TGTGCCAGCAGCGTAGCTCCTACCGACGAGCAGTACTTC. The entire variable domain, with the stretches around the CDR3 drawn from the reference TRBV9 and TRBJ2-7 proteins, is DSGVTQTPKHLITATGQRVTLRCSPRSGDLSVYWYQQSLDQGLQFLIQYYNGEERAKGNILERFSAQQFPDLHSELNLSSLELGDSALYFCASSVAPTDEQYFGPGTRLTVT.